This T cell receptor (beta chain) was found in a study of T cell changes during pregnancy in multiple sclerosis. With 4 bases clipped from V and 3 bases from J, the junction kept 0 bases outside the gene matches. This CDR3 is 14 amino acids long. Per germline, CDR1 MRHNA and CDR2 SNTAGT. There are many counts of this clone. The repertoire was sequenced with immunoSEQ multiplex PCR; TCRdb's copy has only in-frame clones and lacks some. Here the sample spans tens of thousands of clones, roughly 90% being singletons. The V call is TRBV6-4, the J call TRBJ2-1, with TRBD1 matching 10 bases. The sequence was obtained from a female donor with multiple sclerosis, enrolled in a pregnancy study. The material was CD8+ T cells from peripheral blood mononuclear cells, obtained after pregnancy. The CDR3 reads CASSGTGGYNEQFF. Written as DNA, the CDR3 is TGTGCCAGCAGTGGGACAGGGGGCTACAATGAGCAGTTCTTC.